This TCR beta chain was retrieved from a study of Graves' ophthalmopathy and Graves' hyperthyroidism. General observations from the study: Blood also harbored most expanded thyroid clonotypes above 0.001 frequency.

Lactation, pregnancy, uncontrolled infections and other autoimmune diseases were all grounds for excluding patients. Clinical symptoms, serum thyroxine, TRAb, thyroid ultrasound and orbital computed tomography determined diagnosis. The authors amplified TCR beta CDR3 regions, and they did so from RNA transcripts for repertoire sequencing. Investigators did first-round RT-PCR with HTBI primers, then second-round multiplex PCR. In TCRdb, the multiplex PCR reads were re-called with MiXCR into one record per CDR3 protein. The sample consists of about 700,000 distinct CDR3 sequences, about two fifths of them appearing once. Ten or more counts support this clonotype. The antigen is unknown. The CDR3 is 13 amino acids. V shed 5 bases and J shed 1 base, with 8 bases lying between them. Germline V gene sequence: CDR1 SEHNR, CDR2 FQNEAQ (reference sequence).

The V call is TRBV7-9, the J call TRBJ1-1, with D hard to call. The sequence was obtained from an adult man with Graves' ophthalmopathy. The specimen was peripheral blood. The CDR3 coding sequence is TGTGCCAGCAGCAGAACACAGAACACTGAAGCTTTCTTT. Translated: CASSRTQNTEAFF.